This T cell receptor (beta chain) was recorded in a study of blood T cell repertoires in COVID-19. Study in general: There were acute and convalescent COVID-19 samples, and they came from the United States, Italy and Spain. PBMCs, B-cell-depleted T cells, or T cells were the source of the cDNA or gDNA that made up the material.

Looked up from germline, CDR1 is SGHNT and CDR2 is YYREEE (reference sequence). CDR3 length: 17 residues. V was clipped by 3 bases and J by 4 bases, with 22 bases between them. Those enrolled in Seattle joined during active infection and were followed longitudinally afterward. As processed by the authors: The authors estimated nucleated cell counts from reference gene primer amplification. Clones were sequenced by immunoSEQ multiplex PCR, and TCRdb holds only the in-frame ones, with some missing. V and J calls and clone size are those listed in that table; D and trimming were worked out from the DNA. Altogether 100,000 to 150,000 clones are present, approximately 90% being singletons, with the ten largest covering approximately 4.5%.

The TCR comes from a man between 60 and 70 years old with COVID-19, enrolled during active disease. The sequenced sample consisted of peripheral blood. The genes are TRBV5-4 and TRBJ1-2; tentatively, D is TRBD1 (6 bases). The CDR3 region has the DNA TGTGCCAGCAGCTATGCCTCTATTCAGGGGCTACGCTATGGCTACACCTTC. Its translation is CASSYASIQGLRYGYTF.